Sequencing of this TCR beta chain was carried out in a study of shared clonotypes between healthy human individuals. Trimming removed 7 bases from V and 4 bases from J, with 15 bases in between. The CDR3 consists of 14 residues. This clone was observed a handful of times. Genomic DNA for unsorted samples, which was extracted with the QIAamp DNA Blood Mini kit, came from 81 million or so PBMCs. Some clones are missing from TCRdb's copy, which holds only in-frame ones; the method was immunoSEQ multiplex PCR. The table includes 450,000 to 500,000 clones, more than 65% detected once. The sequence was collected from a woman aged 40 to 49 in good health. Some clones in this sample may be carry-over from other donors' samples. The chain has TRBV5-3 and TRBJ2-4; D assignment may be TRBD1 or TRBD2 (7 bases each). TRBV5-3 is an open reading frame, and its role is uncertain. Sequencing was done on a sample of PBMCs. The chain's CDR3 is CARGGDSPKNIQYF. CDR3 in DNA: TGTGCCAGAGGGGGGGACAGCCCAAAAAACATTCAGTACTTC.